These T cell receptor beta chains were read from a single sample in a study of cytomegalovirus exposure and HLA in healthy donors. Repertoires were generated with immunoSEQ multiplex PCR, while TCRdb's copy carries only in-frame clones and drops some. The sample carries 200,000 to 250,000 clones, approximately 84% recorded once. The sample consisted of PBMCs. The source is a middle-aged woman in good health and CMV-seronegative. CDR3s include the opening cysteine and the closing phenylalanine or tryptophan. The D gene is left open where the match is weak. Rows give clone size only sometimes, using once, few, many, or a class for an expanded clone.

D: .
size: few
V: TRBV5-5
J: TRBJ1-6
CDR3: CASSLVPRVTNSPLHF
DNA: TGTGCCAGCAGCTTGGTACCCCGGGTCACCAATTCACCCCTCCACTTT

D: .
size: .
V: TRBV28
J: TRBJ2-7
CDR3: CASSRTYEQYF
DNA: TGTGCCAGCAGCCGTACCTACGAGCAGTACTTC

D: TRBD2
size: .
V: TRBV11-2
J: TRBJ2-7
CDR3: CASSLDRTSGGVYEQYF
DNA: TGTGCCAGCAGCTTAGATAGGACTAGCGGGGGGGTCTACGAGCAGTACTTC

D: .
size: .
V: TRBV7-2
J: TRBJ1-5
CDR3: CASSRLGPGDYSNQPQHF
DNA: TGTGCCAGCAGCCGACTGGGCCCAGGGGATTATAGCAATCAGCCCCAGCATTTT

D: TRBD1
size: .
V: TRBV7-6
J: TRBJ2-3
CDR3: CASSLAQDTHRGRYGTDTQYF
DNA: TGTGCCAGCAGCTTAGCACAAGATACACACAGGGGGAGGTATGGCACAGATACGCAGTATTTT

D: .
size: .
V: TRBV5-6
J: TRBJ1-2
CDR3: CASSSGSLEGYTF
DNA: TGTGCCAGCAGCTCGGGGTCCCTCGAGGGCTACACCTTC

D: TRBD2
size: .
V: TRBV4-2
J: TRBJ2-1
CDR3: CASSQDYPGLSNNEQFF
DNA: TGTGCCAGCAGCCAAGATTACCCGGGACTATCAAACAATGAGCAGTTCTTC

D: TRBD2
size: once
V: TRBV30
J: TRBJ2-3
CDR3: CAVPSGGAEDTQYF
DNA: TGTGCCGTACCTAGCGGGGGGGCCGAAGATACGCAGTATTTT

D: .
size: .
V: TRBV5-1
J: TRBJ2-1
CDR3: CASSQGQEGNEQFF
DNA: TGCGCCAGCAGCCAAGGACAGGAGGGGAATGAGCAGTTCTTC

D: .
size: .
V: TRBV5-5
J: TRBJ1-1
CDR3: CASSLRQGNTEAFF
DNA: TGTGCCAGCAGCTTGAGGCAGGGTAACACTGAAGCTTTCTTT

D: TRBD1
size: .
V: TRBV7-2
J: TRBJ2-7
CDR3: CASSLNRGSHEQYF
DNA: TGTGCCAGCAGCTTAAACAGGGGATCCCACGAGCAGTACTTC

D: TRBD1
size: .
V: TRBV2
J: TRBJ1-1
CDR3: CASTRTGEYTEAFF
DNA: TGTGCCAGCACCCGGACAGGGGAGTACACTGAAGCTTTCTTT

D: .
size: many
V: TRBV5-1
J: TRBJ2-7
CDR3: CASSLGGRPSSYEQYF
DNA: TGCGCCAGCAGCTTGGGTGGGCGACCGAGCTCCTACGAGCAGTACTTC

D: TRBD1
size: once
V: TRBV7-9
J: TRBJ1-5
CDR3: CASSTGGPNQPQHF
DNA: TGTGCCAGCAGCACAGGGGGCCCTAATCAGCCCCAGCATTTT

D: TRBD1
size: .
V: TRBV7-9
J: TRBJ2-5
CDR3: CASSFATGETQYF
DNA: TGTGCCAGCAGCTTCGCGACAGGGGAGACCCAGTACTTC

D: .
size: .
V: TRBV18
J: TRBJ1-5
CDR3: CASSPPGRAQPQHF
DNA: TGTGCCAGCTCACCACCCGGGAGGGCTCAGCCCCAGCATTTT

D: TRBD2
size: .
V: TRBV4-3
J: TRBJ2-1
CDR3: CASSSFGLAGDNEQFF
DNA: TGCGCCAGCAGCTCTTTCGGGTTAGCGGGGGACAATGAGCAGTTCTTC

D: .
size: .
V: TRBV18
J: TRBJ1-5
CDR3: CASSPLERGEPQHF
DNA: TGTGCCAGCTCACCGTTGGAGAGAGGAGAGCCCCAGCATTTT

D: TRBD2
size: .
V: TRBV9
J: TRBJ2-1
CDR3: CASSVSGTSYNEQFF
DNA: TGTGCCAGCAGCGTATCCGGGACTAGCTACAATGAGCAGTTCTTC

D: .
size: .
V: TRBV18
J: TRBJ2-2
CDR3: CASSPNRGSLEELFF
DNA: TGTGCCAGCTCACCAAACCGGGGGAGCCTAGAGGAGCTGTTTTTT

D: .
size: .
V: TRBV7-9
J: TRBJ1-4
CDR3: CASSNRVTGSNEKLFF
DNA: TGTGCCAGCAGCAACAGGGTAACAGGTTCAAATGAAAAACTGTTTTTT

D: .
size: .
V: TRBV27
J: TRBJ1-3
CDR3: CASSLYLGQGNTIYF
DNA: TGTGCCAGCAGTCTTTATTTGGGGCAGGGAAACACCATATATTTT

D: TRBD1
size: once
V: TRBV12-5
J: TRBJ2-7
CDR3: CASGLAPQGAYEQYF
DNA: TGTGCTAGTGGTTTGGCCCCACAGGGGGCCTACGAGCAGTACTTC

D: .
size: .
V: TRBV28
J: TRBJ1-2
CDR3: CASIWGGGTYGYTF
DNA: TGTGCCAGCATCTGGGGAGGAGGAACATATGGCTACACCTTC

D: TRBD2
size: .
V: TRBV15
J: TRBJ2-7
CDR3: CATSGSRRLAGVMSYEQYF
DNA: TGTGCCACCAGCGGGTCCCGAAGGCTAGCGGGGGTCATGTCCTACGAGCAGTACTTC

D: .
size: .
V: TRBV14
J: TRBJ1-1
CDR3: CASSQNRNTEAFF
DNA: TGTGCCAGCAGCCAGAACAGGAACACTGAAGCTTTCTTT

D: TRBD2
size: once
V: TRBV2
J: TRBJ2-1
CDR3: CASSDAGGPYNEQFF
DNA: TGTGCCAGCAGTGATGCGGGGGGCCCCTACAATGAGCAGTTCTTC

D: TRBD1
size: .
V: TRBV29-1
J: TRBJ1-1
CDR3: CSVEASTGGRTEAFF
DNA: TGCAGCGTTGAAGCTTCGACAGGGGGAAGGACTGAAGCTTTCTTT

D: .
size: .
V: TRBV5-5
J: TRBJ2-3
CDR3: CASSLTATSTDTQYF
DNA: TGTGCCAGCAGCTTGACAGCTACTAGCACAGATACGCAGTATTTT

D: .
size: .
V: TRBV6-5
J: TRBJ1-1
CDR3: CASSARTVWNTEAFF
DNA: TGTGCCAGCAGTGCTAGGACAGTGTGGAACACTGAAGCTTTCTTT

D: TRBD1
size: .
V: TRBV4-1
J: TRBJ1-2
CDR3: CASSPTVGQRNYGYTF
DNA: TGCGCCAGCAGCCCTACCGTGGGACAGCGGAACTATGGCTACACCTTC

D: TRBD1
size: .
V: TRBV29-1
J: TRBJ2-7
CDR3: CSVRDRAYEQYF
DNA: TGCAGCGTCCGGGACAGGGCCTACGAGCAGTACTTC

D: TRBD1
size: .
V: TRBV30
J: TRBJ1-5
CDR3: CAWSRGQGASQPQHF
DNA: TGTGCCTGGAGCCGCGGACAGGGGGCCAGTCAGCCCCAGCATTTT

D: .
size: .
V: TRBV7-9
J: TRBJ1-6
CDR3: CASSLSPLNSPLHF
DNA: TGTGCCAGCAGCTTAAGCCCCTTAAATTCACCCCTCCACTTT

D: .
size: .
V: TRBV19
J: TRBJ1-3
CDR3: CARATGQTGNTIYF
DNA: TGTGCCAGAGCCACGGGACAAACTGGAAACACCATATATTTT

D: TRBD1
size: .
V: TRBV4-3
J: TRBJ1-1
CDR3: CASSHRGRGGNTEAFF
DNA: TGCGCCAGCAGCCACAGGGGGCGCGGGGGGAACACTGAAGCTTTCTTT

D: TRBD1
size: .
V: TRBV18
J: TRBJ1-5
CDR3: CASSLGQAVEPQHF
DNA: TGTGCCAGCTCACTGGGACAGGCCGTCGAGCCCCAGCATTTT

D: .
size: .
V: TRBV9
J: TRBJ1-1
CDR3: CASSPRGGGTEAFF
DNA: TGTGCCAGCAGCCCGAGAGGGGGGGGCACTGAAGCTTTCTTT

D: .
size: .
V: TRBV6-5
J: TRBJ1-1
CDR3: CASSYNRDTEAFF
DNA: TGTGCCAGCAGTTACAACCGCGACACTGAAGCTTTCTTT

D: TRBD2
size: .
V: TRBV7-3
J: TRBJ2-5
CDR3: CASSLAGGPLETQYF
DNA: TGTGCCAGCAGCTTAGCGGGGGGGCCCCTGGAGACCCAGTACTTC

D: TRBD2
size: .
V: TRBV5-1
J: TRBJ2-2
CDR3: CASSLEAGAAGELFF
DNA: TGCGCCAGCAGCTTGGAAGCGGGGGCTGCCGGGGAGCTGTTTTTT

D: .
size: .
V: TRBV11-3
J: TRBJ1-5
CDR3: CASKTQGSNQPQHF
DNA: TGTGCCAGCAAGACACAGGGTAGCAATCAGCCCCAGCATTTT

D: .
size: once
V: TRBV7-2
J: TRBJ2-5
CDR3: CASSPGLANQETQYF
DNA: TGTGCCAGCAGCCCAGGGCTAGCGAACCAAGAGACCCAGTACTTC

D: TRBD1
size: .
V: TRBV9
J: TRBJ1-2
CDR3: CASSPQGQSWGGYTF
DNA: TGTGCCAGCAGCCCCCAGGGACAGAGTTGGGGTGGCTACACCTTC

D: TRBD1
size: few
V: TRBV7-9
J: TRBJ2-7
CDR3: CASIGDSSYEQYF
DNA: TGTGCCAGCATTGGGGACAGCTCCTACGAGCAGTACTTC

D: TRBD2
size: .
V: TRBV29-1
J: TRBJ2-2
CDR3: CSATAGDANTGELFF
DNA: TGCAGCGCAACCGCGGGGGACGCGAACACCGGGGAGCTGTTTTTT

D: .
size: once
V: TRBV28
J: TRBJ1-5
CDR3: CASSHHGEPQHF
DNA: TGTGCCAGCAGTCACCACGGGGAGCCCCAGCATTTT

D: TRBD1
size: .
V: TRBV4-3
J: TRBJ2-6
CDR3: CASSQDGTGVGANVLTF
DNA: TGCGCCAGCAGCCAAGACGGGACAGGGGTTGGGGCCAACGTCCTGACTTTC

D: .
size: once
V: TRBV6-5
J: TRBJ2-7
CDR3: CASSYSFGETSYEQYF
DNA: TGTGCCAGCAGTTACTCGTTCGGGGAAACCTCCTACGAGCAGTACTTC

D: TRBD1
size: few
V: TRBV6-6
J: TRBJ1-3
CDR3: CASSRGTVGNTIYF
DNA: TGTGCCAGCAGCCGCGGGACAGTCGGAAACACCATATATTTT

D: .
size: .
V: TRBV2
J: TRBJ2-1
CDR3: CASSEGGGSYNEQFF
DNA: TGTGCCAGCAGTGAGGGTGGAGGGTCCTACAATGAGCAGTTCTTC

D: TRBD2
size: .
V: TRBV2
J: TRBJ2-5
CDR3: CASSLLDREGTQYF
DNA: TGTGCCAGCAGTCTCCTCGACCGGGAGGGGACCCAGTACTTC